The clone carrying this T cell receptor (beta chain) has just a few counts. Its antigen is undetermined. This specimen belongs to a study of CD8+ T cells in alopecia areata. Study results and caveats: Researchers reported that TCR sharing among patients proved less clear than in mice, possibly HLA-linked.

The CDR3 loop spans 14 amino acids. The V segment lost 6 bases and the J segment 7 bases; nucleotides outside the gene matches: 10. CDR1 SQVTM and CDR2 ANQGSEA come from the germline V gene. RNA, once extracted, was reverse transcribed into cDNA for use as the sequencing template. Profiling relied on immunoSEQ multiplex PCR, and the TCRdb table lists in-frame clones only, not all of them. The sample lists 110,000 to 150,000 clones, approximately 56% occurring once. Sequenced: CD8+ T cells sorted from blood. V is TRBV29-1 and J is TRBJ2-2; 8 positions match TRBD2. This TCR derives from a human donor in good health. The CDR3 bases are TGCAGCGTCGGCGGGGGGAGCCTGATCGGGGAGCTGTTTTTT. Protein sequence: CSVGGGSLIGELFF.